Presented here are 2 T cell receptor beta chains from one specimen sequenced in a study of cytomegalovirus exposure and HLA in healthy donors. The PCR employed 60 Vbeta primers together with 13 Jbeta primers. The method was immunoSEQ multiplex PCR; TCRdb's version includes in-frame clones alone and lacks a portion of them. The sample carries 150,000 to 200,000 clones, about four fifths recorded once. Specimen: PBMCs. These receptor sequences come from a woman younger than 30 in good health and CMV-seronegative.

The V gene is TRBV4-3, the J gene TRBJ1-6; tentatively, D is TRBD1 (5 bases). The CDR3 has 16 amino acids. Germline CDR1 reads LGHNA; CDR2 reads YSLEER. V gave up 0 bases and J gave up 7 bases, with 13 bases separating them. The CDR3 sequence: CASSQDFSGMNSPLHF. The CDR3 bases are TGCGCCAGCAGCCAAGATTTCTCAGGGATGAATTCACCCCTCCACTTT.

The V and J genes are TRBV9 and TRBJ2-1, with D tentatively TRBD2 (6 bases). V lost 0 bases and J lost 5, with 9 bases in between. The germline CDR1 and CDR2 sequences are SGDLS and YYNGEE. This CDR3 is built from 14 residues. The CDR3 region has the DNA TGTGCCAGCAGCGTAGGCGGGGATAACAATGAGCAGTTCTTC. It is translated as CASSVGGDNNEQFF.